This T cell receptor (beta chain) appears in the sequencing data of a study of response to subunit inactivated influenza vaccine. Broader study findings: Authors suggested each seasonal influenza vaccination recruits few new T cells.

TCRdb re-called the RT-PCR reads with MiXCR, one entry per CDR3 protein. The sample lists approximately 290,000 distinct CDR3 sequences; 20% to 25% were seen once. The CDR3 runs 13 residues. Trimming cost V 7 bases and J 4 bases, with 16 bases left between them. Germline CDR1 is SQVTM and CDR2 is ANQGSEA. About this clonotype: The antigen is unknown.

J is TRBJ1-2 and V is TRBV29-1; a possible D gene is TRBD1 (5 bases). Sequencing was performed on PBMCs from blood, taken less than 22 months after vaccination. The sequence was collected from a man aged 45 to 70 who received an inactivated influenza vaccine. The CDR3 bases are TGCAGCGCCTGTCCGGACAAGAGCTATGGCTACACCTTC. This sequence encodes CSACPDKSYGYTF.